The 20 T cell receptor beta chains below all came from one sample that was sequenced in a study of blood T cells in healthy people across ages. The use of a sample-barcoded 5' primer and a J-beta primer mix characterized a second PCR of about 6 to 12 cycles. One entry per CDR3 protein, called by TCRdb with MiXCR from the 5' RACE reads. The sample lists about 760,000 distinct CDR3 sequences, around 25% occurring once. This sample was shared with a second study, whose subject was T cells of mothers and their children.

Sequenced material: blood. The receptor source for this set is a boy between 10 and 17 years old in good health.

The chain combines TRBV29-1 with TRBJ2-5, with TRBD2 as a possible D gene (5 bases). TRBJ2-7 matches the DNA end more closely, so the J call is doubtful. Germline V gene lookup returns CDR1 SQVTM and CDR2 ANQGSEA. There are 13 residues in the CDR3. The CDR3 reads CSVVSAGNYEQYF. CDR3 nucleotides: TGCAGCGTTGTTAGTGCCGGGAACTACGAGCAGTACTTC.

CDR3 nucleotide sequence: TGTGCCAGCAGCGCCCCTAGCGGCAAAGACGGGGAGACCCAGTACTTC. As protein: CASSAPSGKDGETQYF. This chain joins TRBV9 and TRBJ2-5, with 7 bases identical to TRBD2. The junction had 13 bases not matched to a gene; V was cut back by 3 bases and J by 5 bases. CDR1 is SGDLS and CDR2 is YYNGEE in the germline V gene. This CDR3 has 16 amino acids.

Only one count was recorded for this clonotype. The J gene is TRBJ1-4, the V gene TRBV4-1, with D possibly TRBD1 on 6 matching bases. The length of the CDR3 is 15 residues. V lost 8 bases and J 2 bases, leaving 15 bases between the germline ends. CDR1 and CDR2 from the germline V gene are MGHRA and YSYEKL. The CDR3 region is CASGRPGQTNEKLFF. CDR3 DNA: TGCGCCAGCGGTCGTCCCGGACAGACTAATGAAAAACTGTTTTTT.

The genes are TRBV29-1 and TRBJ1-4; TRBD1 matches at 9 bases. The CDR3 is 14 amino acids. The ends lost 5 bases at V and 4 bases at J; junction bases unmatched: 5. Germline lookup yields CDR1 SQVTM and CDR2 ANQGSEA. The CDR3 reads CSVTQGADNEKLFF. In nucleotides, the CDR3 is TGCAGCGTTACACAGGGGGCAGATAATGAAAAACTGTTTTTT.

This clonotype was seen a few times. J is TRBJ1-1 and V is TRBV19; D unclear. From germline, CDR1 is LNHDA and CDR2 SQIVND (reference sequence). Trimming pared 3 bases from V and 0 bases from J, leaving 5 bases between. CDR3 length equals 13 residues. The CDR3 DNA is TGTGCCAGTAGTATGGAACTGAACACTGAAGCTTTCTTT. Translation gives CASSMELNTEAFF.

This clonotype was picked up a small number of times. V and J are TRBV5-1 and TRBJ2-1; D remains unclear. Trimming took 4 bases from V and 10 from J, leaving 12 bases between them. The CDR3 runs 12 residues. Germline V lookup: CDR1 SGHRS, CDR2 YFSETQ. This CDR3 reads CASSASTEEQFF. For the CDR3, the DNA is TGCGCCAGCAGCGCCTCAACCGAGGAGCAGTTCTTC.

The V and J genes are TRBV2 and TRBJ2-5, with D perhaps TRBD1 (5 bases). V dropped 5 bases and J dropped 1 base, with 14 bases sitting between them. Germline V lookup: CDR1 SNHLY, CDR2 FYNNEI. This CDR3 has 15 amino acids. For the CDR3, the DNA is TGTGCCAGCAGTCCTATTGACAGAGCCCAAGAGACCCAGTACTTC. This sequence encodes CASSPIDRAQETQYF.

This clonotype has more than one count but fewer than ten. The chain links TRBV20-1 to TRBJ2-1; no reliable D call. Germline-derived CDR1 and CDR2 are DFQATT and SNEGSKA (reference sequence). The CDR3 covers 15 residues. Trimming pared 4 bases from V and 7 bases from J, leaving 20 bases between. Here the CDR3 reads CSATDEWLGINEQFF. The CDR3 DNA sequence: TGCAGTGCTACCGATGAGTGGCTAGGGATTAATGAGCAGTTCTTC.

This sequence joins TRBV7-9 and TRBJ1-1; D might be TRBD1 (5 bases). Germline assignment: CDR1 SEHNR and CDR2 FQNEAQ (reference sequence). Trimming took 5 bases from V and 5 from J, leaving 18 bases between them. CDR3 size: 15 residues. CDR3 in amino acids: CASSKTGQGVTEAFF. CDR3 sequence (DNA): TGTGCCAGCAGCAAAACCGGGCAGGGAGTTACTGAAGCTTTCTTT. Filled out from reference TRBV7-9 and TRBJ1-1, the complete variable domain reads DTGVSQNPRHKITKRGQNVTFRCDPISEHNRLYWYRQTLGQGPEFLTYFQNEAQLEKSRLLSDRFSAERPKGSFSTLEIQRTEQGDSAMYLCASSKTGQGVTEAFFGQGTRLTVV.

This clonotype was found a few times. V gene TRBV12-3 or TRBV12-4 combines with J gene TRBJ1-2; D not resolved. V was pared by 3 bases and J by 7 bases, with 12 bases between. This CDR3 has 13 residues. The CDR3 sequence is CASSFTGAGGYTF. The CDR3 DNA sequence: TGTGCCAGCAGTTTTACCGGCGCAGGTGGCTACACCTTC.

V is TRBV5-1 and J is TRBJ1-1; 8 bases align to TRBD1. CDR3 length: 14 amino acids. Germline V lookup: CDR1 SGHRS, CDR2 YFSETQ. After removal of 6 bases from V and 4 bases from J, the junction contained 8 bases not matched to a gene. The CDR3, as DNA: TGCGCCAGCAATCCAGGGGGCGCGGGCACTGAAGCTTTCTTT. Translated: CASNPGGAGTEAFF.

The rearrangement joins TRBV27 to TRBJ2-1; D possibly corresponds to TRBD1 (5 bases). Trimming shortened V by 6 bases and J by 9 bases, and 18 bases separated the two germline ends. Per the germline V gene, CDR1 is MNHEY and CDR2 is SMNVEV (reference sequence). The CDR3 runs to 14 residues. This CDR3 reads CASRTRMGLIEQFF. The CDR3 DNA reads TGTGCCAGCAGAACCCGGATGGGGCTGATTGAGCAGTTCTTC.

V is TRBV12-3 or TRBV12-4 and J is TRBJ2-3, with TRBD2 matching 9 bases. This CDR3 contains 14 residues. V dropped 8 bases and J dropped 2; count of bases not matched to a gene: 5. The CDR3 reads CASGAGGDTDTQYF. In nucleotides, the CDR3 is TGTGCCAGCGGAGCGGGAGGTGACACAGATACGCAGTATTTT.

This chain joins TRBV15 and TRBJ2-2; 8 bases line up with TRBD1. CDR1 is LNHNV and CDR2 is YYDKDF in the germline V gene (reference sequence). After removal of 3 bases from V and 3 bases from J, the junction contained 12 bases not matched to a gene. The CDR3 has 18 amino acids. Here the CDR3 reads CATSRERQGYGDTGELFF. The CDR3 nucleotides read TGTGCCACCAGCAGGGAAAGACAGGGGTATGGAGACACCGGGGAGCTGTTTTTT. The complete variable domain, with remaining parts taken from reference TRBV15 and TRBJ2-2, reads DAMVIQNPRYQVTQFGKPVTLSCSQTLNHNVMYWYQQKSSQAPKLLFHYYDKDFNNEADTPDNFQSRRPNTSFCFLDIRSPGLGDTAMYLCATSRERQGYGDTGELFFGEGSRLTVL.

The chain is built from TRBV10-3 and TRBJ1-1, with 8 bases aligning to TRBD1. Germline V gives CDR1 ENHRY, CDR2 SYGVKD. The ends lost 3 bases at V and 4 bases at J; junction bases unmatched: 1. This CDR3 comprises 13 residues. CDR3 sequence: CAISEQGGTEAFF. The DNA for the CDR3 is TGTGCCATCAGTGAACAGGGGGGCACTGAAGCTTTCTTT.

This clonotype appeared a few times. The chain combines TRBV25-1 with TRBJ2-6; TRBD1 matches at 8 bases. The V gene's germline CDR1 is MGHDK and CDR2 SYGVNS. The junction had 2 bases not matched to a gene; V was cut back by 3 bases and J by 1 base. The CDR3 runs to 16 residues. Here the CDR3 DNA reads TGTGCCAGCAGTGACAGGGGGCGTTCTGGGGCCAACGTCCTGACTTTC. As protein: CASSDRGRSGANVLTF.

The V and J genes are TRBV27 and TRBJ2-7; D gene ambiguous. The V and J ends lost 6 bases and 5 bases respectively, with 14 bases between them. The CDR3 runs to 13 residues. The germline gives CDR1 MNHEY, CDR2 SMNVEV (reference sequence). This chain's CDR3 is CASSRPGINEQYF. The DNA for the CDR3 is TGTGCCAGCAGCCGCCCCGGAATAAACGAGCAGTACTTC.

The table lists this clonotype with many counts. CDR3 in amino acids: CSARRYQETQYF. The CDR3, as DNA: TGCAGTGCTAGGCGGTATCAAGAGACCCAGTACTTC. This rearrangement joins TRBV20-1 to TRBJ2-5; D unclear. This CDR3 has 12 amino acids. CDR1 DFQATT and CDR2 SNEGSKA come from the germline V gene (reference sequence). V lost 3 bases to trimming and J lost 2 bases, with 7 bases between them.

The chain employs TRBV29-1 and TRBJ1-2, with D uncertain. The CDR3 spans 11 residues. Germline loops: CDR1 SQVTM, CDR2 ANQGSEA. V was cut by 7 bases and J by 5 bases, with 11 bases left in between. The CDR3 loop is CSAGTAYGYTF. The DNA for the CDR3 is TGCAGCGCTGGAACAGCGTATGGCTACACCTTC.

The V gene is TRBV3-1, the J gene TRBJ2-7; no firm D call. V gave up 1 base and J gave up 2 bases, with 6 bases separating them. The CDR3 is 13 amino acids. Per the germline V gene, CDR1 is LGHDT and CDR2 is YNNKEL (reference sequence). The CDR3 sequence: CASSQGSTYEQYF. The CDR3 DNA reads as TGTGCCAGCAGCCAAGGGTCTACCTACGAGCAGTACTTC.